Presented here are 13 T cell receptor beta chains from one specimen sequenced in a study of long-term antiretroviral therapy in people with HIV. An immunoSEQ assay, version v3.0, was performed at survey level. Libraries were prepared by immunoSEQ multiplex PCR; TCRdb keeps only in-frame clonotypes and omits some of them. The table has tens of thousands of clones, 95% seen once. The sample here was unsorted PBMCs, taken 5.3 years after starting antiretroviral therapy. Receptors originate from a man between 45 and 60 years old with HIV.

This clone was seen only a few times. Here the CDR3 reads CASRREMGYTF. In nucleotides, the CDR3 is TGTGCCAGCCGAAGGGAGATGGGCTACACCTTC. The chain has TRBV6-6 and TRBJ1-2; D ambiguous. This CDR3 spans 11 amino acids. V lost 8 bases, J lost 8 bases, and 12 bases lay in between. In germline, CDR1 is MNHNY, CDR2 SVGAGI (reference sequence).

The CDR3: CATWGLAGGASSYEQYF. The CDR3 nucleotides read TGTGCGACCTGGGGACTAGCGGGGGGGGCGAGCTCCTACGAGCAGTACTTC. The rearrangement uses TRBV10-3 and TRBJ2-7; the match to TRBD2 covers 16 bases. Germline CDR1 reads ENHRY; CDR2 reads SYGVKD. The CDR3 runs 17 residues.

The V gene is TRBV7-3, the J gene TRBJ2-3; 9 positions match TRBD2. V lost 5 bases to trimming and J lost 0 bases; unmatched junction nucleotides: 3. Germline CDR1 reads SGHTA; CDR2 reads FQGTGA. The CDR3 is 15 amino acids. This CDR3 is CASSRTSESTDTQYF. CDR3 sequence (DNA): TGTGCCAGCAGCCGGACTAGCGAAAGCACAGATACGCAGTATTTT. Full variable domain (outside the CDR3, taken from reference TRBV7-3 and TRBJ2-3): GAGVSQTPSNKVTEKGKYVELRCDPISGHTALYWYRQSLGQGPEFLIYFQGTGAADDSGLPNDRFFAVRPEGSVSTLKIQRTERGDSAVYLCASSRTSESTDTQYFGPGTRLTVL.

This clone has a single count. At one of its ends the junction is not consistent with the germline gene, which may arise from a read error. J is TRBJ2-1 and V is TRBV11-2, with TRBD2 matching over 10 bases. This CDR3 has 15 amino acids. Germline values: CDR1 SGHAT, CDR2 FQNNGV. In DNA form, the CDR3 reads TGTGCCAGCACCTTAGGACTAGCGGCTATCAATGAGCAGTTCTTC. Translated, it gives CASTLGLAAINEQFF.

The V gene is TRBV28, the J gene TRBJ1-2; possible D gene TRBD1, 6 bases. V was cut by 5 bases and J by 4 bases, with 11 bases left in between. CDR1 MDHEN and CDR2 SYDVKM come from the germline V gene. This CDR3 comprises 13 residues. CDR3 sequence: CASSTQGTYGYTF. CDR3 bases: TGTGCCAGCAGTACCCAGGGGACCTATGGCTACACCTTC.

The chain is built from TRBV2 and TRBJ2-7, with a possible D match to TRBD1 (6 bases). The V end lost 7 bases, the J end lost 0 bases, and 10 bases lay between the germline ends. Germline CDR1 reads SNHLY; CDR2 reads FYNNEI. The CDR3 covers 13 residues. DNA of the CDR3: TGTGCCAGCACCGGGGACATCTCCTACGAGCAGTACTTC. Protein sequence: CASTGDISYEQYF. Filled out from reference TRBV2 and TRBJ2-7, the complete variable domain reads EPEVTQTPSHQVTQMGQEVILRCVPISNHLYFYWYRQILGQKVEFLVSFYNNEISEKSEIFDDQFSVERPDGSNFTLKIRSTKLEDSAMYFCASTGDISYEQYFGPGTRLTVT.

This rearrangement joins TRBV7-9 to TRBJ2-7; no definite D call. Germline-derived CDR1 and CDR2 are SEHNR and FQNEAQ (reference sequence). Between the trimmed V and J ends, which lost 5 bases and 3 bases, there was a span of 8 bases. This CDR3 has 12 amino acids. The CDR3 DNA sequence: TGTGCCAGCAGCGGGATGGACTACGAGCAGTACTTC. Its translation: CASSGMDYEQYF.

The chain recombines TRBV2 with TRBJ2-1, with TRBD1 matching over 10 bases. Trimming at V came to 6 bases and at J to 2 bases, leaving 4 bases not matched to a gene. Germline loops: CDR1 SNHLY, CDR2 FYNNEI. CDR3 length: 15 residues. For the CDR3, the DNA is TGTGCCAGCAGCAACGGACAGGGGGCCTACAATGAGCAGTTCTTC. It is translated as CASSNGQGAYNEQFF.

The V call is TRBV7-6, the J call TRBJ2-7, with 7 bases lining up with TRBD2. The CDR3 has 15 amino acids. Trimming took 3 bases from V and 1 from J; bases not matched to a gene: 6. Germline CDR1 is SGHVS and CDR2 is FNYEAQ. CDR3 DNA sequence: TGTGCCAGCAGCTTTGGTGGGGGGGTATCCTACGAGCAGTACTTC. Translated, it gives CASSFGGGVSYEQYF.

The chain uses TRBV4-3 and TRBJ2-1; 7 bases are a match to TRBD2. The CDR3 is made up of 16 amino acids. Per the germline V gene, CDR1 is LGHNA and CDR2 is YSLEER. V dropped 0 bases and J dropped 7; count of bases not matched to a gene: 9. CDR3 nucleotides: TGCGCCAGCAGCCAAGATAGAACGGGGGGAGGAAATGAGCAGTTCTTC. Translated, it gives CASSQDRTGGGNEQFF.

This clone was seen once. The J gene is TRBJ1-3, the V gene TRBV6-5, with 9 bases matching TRBD1. The germline CDR1 and CDR2 sequences are MNHEY and SVGAGI. The CDR3 sequence is 15 residues long. The ends lost 5 bases at V and 0 bases at J; junction bases unmatched: 2. In nucleotides, the CDR3 is TGTGCCAGCAGTACAGGGGGCCACTCTGGAAACACCATATATTTT. Its translation is CASSTGGHSGNTIYF.

This chain uses TRBV10-1 with TRBJ2-7; maybe TRBD1 (5 bases). The V gene's germline CDR1 is WNHNN and CDR2 SYGVQD (reference sequence). V was cut by 3 bases and J by 1 base, with 16 bases left in between. The CDR3 covers 16 residues. DNA of the CDR3: TGCGCCAGCAGTGAAGGCTTGGGGCAGGGATCCTACGAGCAGTACTTC. Its translation: CASSEGLGQGSYEQYF.

The genes are TRBV5-1 and TRBJ2-7; the D is unclear. The germline V and J ends were trimmed by 0 bases and 6 bases, with 4 bases remaining between them. In germline, CDR1 is SGHRS, CDR2 YFSETQ. The CDR3 is 11 amino acids. The CDR3 DNA reads as TGCGCCAGCAGCTTGGAGTCCGAGCAGTACTTC. This codes for CASSLESEQYF.